The 31 T cell receptor beta chains below all came from one sample that was sequenced in a study of tumour-infiltrating T cells in Burkitt lymphoma (dated by TCRdb to the early 2020s). Library preparation was by the immunoSEQ multiplex PCR assay. Drawn from immuneACCESS, this table holds only the in-frame rearrangements with V and J called that TCRdb kept. Clones are partly lost; checked studies trace under half to an unresolved V gene and leave the rest unexplained. This sample comprises more than 8,500 clones, about three fifths of them detected only once. Approximately 6% of the sample is in the top ten clones. Sequencing input: tumor tissue. The receptors were sampled from a human donor with diffuse large B-cell lymphoma.

V usage is TRBV29-1 and J usage is TRBJ2-7, with TRBD1 matching 7 bases. CDR3 length equals 11 residues. The germline gives CDR1 SQVTM, CDR2 ANQGSEA. V lost 8 bases and J lost 3; bases outside the gene matches: 4. CDR3 coding DNA: TGCAGCACCCGACAGGGCTACGAGCAGTACTTC. It yields the protein CSTRQGYEQYF.

This clone was seen a handful of times. The V gene is TRBV5-1, the J gene TRBJ1-6; 7 bases match TRBD1. The V and J ends lost 6 bases and 5 bases, in that order; junction bases with no gene match: 8. This CDR3 has 15 residues. In germline, CDR1 is SGHRS, CDR2 YFSETQ. Here the CDR3 DNA reads TGCGCCAGCACTACAGGGGCTTCTGATAATTCACCCCTCCACTTT. It codes for CASTTGASDNSPLHF.

The chain employs TRBV2 and TRBJ2-7; D is ambiguous. The V end lost 8 bases, the J end lost 3 bases, and 11 bases lay between the germline ends. The CDR3 covers 12 residues. The V gene's germline CDR1 is SNHLY and CDR2 FYNNEI. CDR3 bases: TGTGCCAGCGGTGGCGGTAACTACGAGCAGTACTTC. Amino acid sequence: CASGGGNYEQYF.

The chain couples TRBV7-9 to TRBJ2-7; 7 bases align to TRBD1. The CDR3 length is 14 residues. The germline V gene has CDR1 SEHNR and CDR2 FQNEAQ (reference sequence). V was pared by 5 bases and J by 8 bases, with 12 bases of the junction left unmatched. CDR3 residues: CASSPNRDRYQQYF. CDR3 sequence (DNA): TGTGCCAGCAGCCCGAACCGGGACAGATACCAGCAGTACTTC. Looking up the rest from reference TRBV7-9 and TRBJ2-7 gives the full variable domain: DTGVSQNPRHKITKRGQNVTFRCDPISEHNRLYWYRQTLGQGPEFLTYFQNEAQLEKSRLLSDRFSAERPKGSFSTLEIQRTEQGDSAMYLCASSPNRDRYQQYFGPGTRLTVT.

The chain has TRBV29-1 and TRBJ2-7; D uncertain. The CDR3 is made up of 13 amino acids. Trimming cost V 1 base and J 5 bases, with 12 bases left between them. Germline-derived CDR1 and CDR2 are SQVTM and ANQGSEA. The CDR3 is CSVEGLLGNEQYF. The CDR3 region has the DNA TGCAGCGTTGAAGGATTGTTGGGGAACGAGCAGTACTTC.

The rearrangement links TRBV19 to TRBJ1-1, with D uncertain. The germline V gene encodes CDR1 LNHDA and CDR2 SQIVND (reference sequence). V was shortened by 4 bases and J by 4 bases, with 13 bases between the two germline ends. The CDR3 covers 14 residues. The CDR3 protein is CASSKMMDTTEAFF. The CDR3 nucleotides are TGTGCCAGTAGTAAGATGATGGATACCACTGAAGCTTTCTTT.

The chain uses TRBV29-1 and TRBJ2-4; D uncertain. Between the trimmed V and J ends, which lost 0 bases and 2 bases, there was a span of 14 bases. The germline gives CDR1 SQVTM, CDR2 ANQGSEA. The CDR3 is made up of 16 amino acids. The DNA of the CDR3 is TGCAGCGTTGAAGATCTTGTATCGAAGACCAAAAACATTCAGTACTTC. As protein: CSVEDLVSKTKNIQYF.

A single count supports this clone. The gene calls are TRBV4-1 and TRBJ1-4; D gene unclear. The length of the CDR3 is 14 residues. V gave up 1 base and J gave up 8 bases, with 11 bases separating them. Germline CDR1 reads MGHRA; CDR2 reads YSYEKL. CDR3 residues: CASSQAFGGEKLFF. CDR3 bases: TGCGCCAGCAGCCAAGCGTTTGGAGGGGAAAAACTGTTTTTT.

The genes are TRBV7-9 and TRBJ2-1; the D gene is possibly TRBD1 (6 bases). The V end was cut by 2 bases, the J end by 3 bases, with 14 bases between. Germline V lookup: CDR1 SEHNR, CDR2 FQNEAQ (reference sequence). The CDR3 runs to 16 residues. The DNA for the CDR3 is TGTGCCAGCAGCTTATTTGAAGGGGGTATCTACAATGAGCAGTTCTTC. Translated: CASSLFEGGIYNEQFF.

This sequence joins TRBV6-6 and TRBJ1-5; D perhaps matches TRBD1 (5 bases). V lost 2 bases, J lost 7 bases, and 18 bases lay in between. The CDR3 is made up of 16 amino acids. The germline V gene has CDR1 MNHNY and CDR2 SVGAGI (reference sequence). CDR3 DNA sequence: TGTGCCAGCAGTTACCCACCGGACACTCTTGGGCAGCCCCAGCATTTT. Its translation: CASSYPPDTLGQPQHF.

The CDR3 spells CASSWGAVQETQYF. CDR3 coding DNA: TGTGCCAGCAGCTGGGGGGCGGTACAAGAGACCCAGTACTTC. This chain joins TRBV5-8 and TRBJ2-5; D may be TRBD1 or TRBD2 (6 bases each). The CDR3 has 14 amino acids. Trimming removed 3 bases from V and 2 bases from J, with 11 bases in between. From germline, CDR1 is SGHTS and CDR2 YDEGEE.

CDR3 amino acids: CASSIGAGGGNQPQHF. The CDR3 DNA is TGTGCCAGTAGTATAGGGGCGGGGGGTGGCAATCAGCCCCAGCATTTT. This chain uses TRBV19 with TRBJ1-5, with TRBD1 as a possible D gene (5 bases). In germline, CDR1 is LNHDA, CDR2 SQIVND (reference sequence). Trimming removed 1 base at V and 2 bases at J, with 12 bases between. The CDR3 runs to 16 residues. The full variable domain, in which reference TRBV19 and TRBJ1-5 provide the parts outside the CDR3, is DGGITQSPKYLFRKEGQNVTLSCEQNLNHDAMYWYRQDPGQGLRLIYYSQIVNDFQKGDIAEGYSVSREKKESFPLTVTSAQKNPTAFYLCASSIGAGGGNQPQHFGDGTRLSIL.

The V call is TRBV6-5, the J call TRBJ2-1; D is possibly TRBD1 (5 bases). The CDR3 runs to 15 residues. From germline, CDR1 is MNHEY and CDR2 SVGAGI. V dropped 2 bases and J dropped 0 bases, with 8 bases sitting between them. CDR3 amino acids: CASSYRGHSYNEQFF. The CDR3 DNA reads as TGTGCCAGCAGTTACAGGGGTCACTCCTACAATGAGCAGTTCTTC.

This sequence joins TRBV25-1 and TRBJ2-7, with 9 nucleotides matching TRBD1. The germline gives CDR1 MGHDK, CDR2 SYGVNS. Germline trimming cut 8 bases from V and 3 bases from J; bases unmatched to any gene: 5. This CDR3 is built from 13 residues. CDR3 protein: CASGQDRGYEQYF. The CDR3 bases are TGTGCCAGCGGACAGGACAGGGGCTACGAGCAGTACTTC.

The chain combines TRBV6-1 with TRBJ1-1; maybe TRBD1 (6 bases). Germline CDR1 reads MNHNS; CDR2 reads SASEGT. The CDR3 is 13 amino acids. Between the trimmed V and J ends, which lost 11 bases and 6 bases, there was a span of 19 bases. CDR3 in amino acids: CALRGGSTAEAFF. In nucleotides, the CDR3 is TGTGCCCTGCGAGGGGGGTCTACTGCTGAAGCTTTCTTT.

The chain employs TRBV10-2 and TRBJ1-3, with D hard to call. Germline V gene lookup returns CDR1 WSHSY and CDR2 SAAADI. Trimming pared 1 base from V and 2 bases from J, leaving 9 bases between. This CDR3 is 15 amino acids long. In DNA form, the CDR3 reads TGCGCCAGCAGTGAGTATATAGAAGCTGGAAACACCATATATTTT. This encodes CASSEYIEAGNTIYF.

This sequence joins TRBV4-1 and TRBJ2-3, with TRBD2 as a possible D gene (5 bases). With 2 bases removed from V and 6 bases from J, the gap between germline ends came to 12 bases. There are 14 residues in the CDR3. Germline V gives CDR1 MGHRA, CDR2 YSYEKL. The CDR3 DNA sequence: TGCGCCAGCAGCCAATCAAGCGGTCGGGATACGCAGTATTTT. Protein sequence: CASSQSSGRDTQYF.

The chain employs TRBV5-1 and TRBJ1-1; no definite D call. CDR1 SGHRS and CDR2 YFSETQ come from the germline V gene. The V end lost 0 bases, the J end lost 2 bases, and 8 bases lay between the germline ends. The CDR3 extends over 14 amino acids. As DNA, the CDR3 is TGCGCCAGCAGCTTGGGATGGGGAAACACTGAAGCTTTCTTT. Translated: CASSLGWGNTEAFF.

The gene calls are TRBV7-2 and TRBJ1-2; 7 positions match TRBD1. V lost 5 bases to trimming and J lost 5 bases; unmatched junction nucleotides: 11. This CDR3 region has 15 residues. Germline CDR1 and CDR2: SGHTA and FQGNSA. The chain's CDR3 is CASSPGGGGVYGYTF. DNA for the CDR3: TGTGCCAGCAGCCCAGGGGGAGGGGGCGTTTATGGCTACACCTTC.

The chain couples TRBV30 to TRBJ1-1; D may be TRBD1 (5 bases). Germline CDR1 reads GTSNPN; CDR2 reads SVGIG (reference sequence). V was trimmed by 3 bases and J by 7 bases, leaving 21 bases between them. This CDR3 contains 15 residues. Here the CDR3 DNA reads TGTGCCTGGAGGGATTGGGACGCCTCCTTAGGTGAAGCTTTCTTT. Translated, it gives CAWRDWDASLGEAFF.

This clone ranks as medium-sized. The rearrangement uses TRBV19 and TRBJ2-1; TRBD1 aligns across 8 bases. CDR3 length equals 16 residues. Germline CDR1 and CDR2: LNHDA and SQIVND (reference sequence). The V segment lost 0 bases and the J segment 4 bases; nucleotides outside the gene matches: 5. CDR3: CASSIDRTGIYNEQFF. CDR3 sequence (DNA): TGTGCCAGTAGTATAGATCGGACAGGGATATACAATGAGCAGTTCTTC.

The chain couples TRBV10-3 to TRBJ1-2; 7 nucleotides line up with TRBD1. The CDR3 is 13 amino acids. Germline V gives CDR1 ENHRY, CDR2 SYGVKD. The junction had 8 bases not matched to a gene; V was cut back by 8 bases and J by 5 bases. CDR3 sequence reads: CAIGWDRIYGYTF. DNA for the CDR3: TGTGCCATCGGTTGGGACAGAATTTATGGCTACACCTTC.

This clone ranks as medium-sized. The CDR3 DNA sequence: TGTGCCAGCAGCTCGGGACTAGGAAACGAGCAGTTCTTC. It specifies CASSSGLGNEQFF. The rearrangement uses TRBV11-1 and TRBJ2-1, with 8 positions matching TRBD2. The CDR3 runs to 13 residues. Germline CDR1 reads SGHAT; CDR2 reads FQDESV (reference sequence). After removal of 4 bases from V and 10 bases from J, the junction contained 6 bases not matched to a gene. Using reference TRBV11-1 and TRBJ2-1 for the parts outside the CDR3, the full variable domain is EAEVAQSPRYKITEKSQAVAFWCDPISGHATLYWYRQILGQGPELLVQFQDESVVDDSQLPKDRFSAERLKGVDSTLKIQPAELGDSAMYLCASSSGLGNEQFFGPGTRLTVL.

The rearrangement uses TRBV19 and TRBJ2-2; the D is unclear. V gave up 3 bases and J gave up 6 bases, with 8 bases separating them. This CDR3 region has 13 residues. Germline assignment: CDR1 LNHDA and CDR2 SQIVND (reference sequence). CDR3 amino acids: CASSISGAGELFF. For the CDR3, the DNA is TGTGCCAGTAGTATTTCAGGTGCCGGGGAGCTGTTTTTT.

The chain employs TRBV5-5 and TRBJ2-2; 11 bases line up with TRBD1. The V gene end was trimmed by 0 bases and the J gene end by 4 bases; junction bases not matched to a gene: 11. CDR3 size: 19 residues. CDR1 is SGHKS, CDR2 YYEKEE, per germline (reference sequence). CDR3 nucleotides: TGTGCCAGCAGCTTGGGAATTCGGACAGGGGGCGCGGGCACCGGGGAGCTGTTTTTT. It yields the protein CASSLGIRTGGAGTGELFF.

The chain combines TRBV10-3 with TRBJ1-1; TRBD1 might be the D (5 bases). CDR1 and CDR2 from the germline V gene are ENHRY and SYGVKD. The CDR3 covers 12 residues. Trimming took off 4 bases at V and 6 bases at J, with 9 bases between the two ends. The chain's CDR3 is CAISGGGSEAFF. CDR3 coding DNA: TGTGCCATCAGTGGGGGGGGGTCTGAAGCTTTCTTT.

The chain carries TRBV7-6 and TRBJ2-5; D is unresolved. Trimming removed 0 bases from V and 5 bases from J, with 4 bases in between. Per the germline V gene, CDR1 is SGHVS and CDR2 is FNYEAQ. The CDR3 loop spans 12 amino acids. The CDR3 loop reads CASSLATETQYF. CDR3 nucleotide sequence: TGTGCCAGCAGCTTAGCGACGGAGACCCAGTACTTC.

The chain has TRBV4-1 and TRBJ1-5; D gene uncertain. The CDR3 consists of 14 residues. The germline gives CDR1 MGHRA, CDR2 YSYEKL. Trimming took off 5 bases at V and 6 bases at J, with 14 bases between the two ends. CDR3 nucleotides: TGCGCCAGCAGCGTAAGTTCTGCCGGTCAGCCCCAGCATTTT. Amino acid sequence: CASSVSSAGQPQHF.

This clone was seen a handful of times. Here the CDR3 DNA reads TGTGCCAGCACCCCCGGCAGCATCTACGAGCAGTACTTC. Translated, it gives CASTPGSIYEQYF. The chain combines TRBV7-9 with TRBJ2-7; D is unresolved. Per germline, CDR1 SEHNR and CDR2 FQNEAQ (reference sequence). There are 13 residues in the CDR3. Deletions cut 7 bases from V and 3 bases from J, with 13 bases between.

This clone was observed a single time. The chain is built from TRBV6-1 and TRBJ1-2; 7 bases map to TRBD1. Germline values: CDR1 MNHNS, CDR2 SASEGT. This CDR3 spans 13 amino acids. The V gene end was trimmed by 5 bases and the J gene end by 3 bases; junction bases not matched to a gene: 3. CDR3 DNA sequence: TGTGCCAGCAGTAGGGGGCCAGACTATGGCTACACCTTC. Encoded protein: CASSRGPDYGYTF.

This clone showed up just a few times. The V and J genes are TRBV2 and TRBJ1-1; D is uncertain. This CDR3 has 14 residues. Germline V CDR1 and CDR2: SNHLY, FYNNEI. Trimming shortened V by 0 bases and J by 5 bases, and 10 bases separated the two germline ends. CDR3 sequence reads: CASSEANVGTEAFF. For the CDR3, the DNA is TGTGCCAGCAGTGAAGCGAACGTCGGGACTGAAGCTTTCTTT.